This T cell receptor beta chain stems from a study of T cells in Graves' hyperthyroidism and ophthalmopathy. The germline CDR1 and CDR2 sequences are LGHNA and YSLEER. With 3 bases removed from V and 8 bases from J, the gap between germline ends came to 16 bases. This CDR3 is built from 14 residues. The source of the PBMCs was less than 12 ml of fresh peripheral blood. Using RNA transcripts as the source, TCR beta CDR3 regions were amplified. Carried out on the TCR CDR3, a first-round RT-PCR used the HTBI primer set. From the multiplex PCR reads, TCRdb called clonotypes with MiXCR, one entry per CDR3 protein. Here the sample spans approximately 600,000 distinct CDR3 sequences, roughly 14% being singletons. This clonotype was seen ten or more times.

The sequence was collected from a woman younger than 45 with Graves' hyperthyroidism that later progressed to Graves' ophthalmopathy. This chain joins TRBV4-3 and TRBJ1-2, with D possibly matching TRBD1 (6 bases). Sequencing was performed on blood. CDR3 in amino acids: CASSQFPTGRGYTF. The CDR3 DNA reads TGCGCCAGCAGCCAGTTCCCAACAGGGCGAGGCTACACCTTC.